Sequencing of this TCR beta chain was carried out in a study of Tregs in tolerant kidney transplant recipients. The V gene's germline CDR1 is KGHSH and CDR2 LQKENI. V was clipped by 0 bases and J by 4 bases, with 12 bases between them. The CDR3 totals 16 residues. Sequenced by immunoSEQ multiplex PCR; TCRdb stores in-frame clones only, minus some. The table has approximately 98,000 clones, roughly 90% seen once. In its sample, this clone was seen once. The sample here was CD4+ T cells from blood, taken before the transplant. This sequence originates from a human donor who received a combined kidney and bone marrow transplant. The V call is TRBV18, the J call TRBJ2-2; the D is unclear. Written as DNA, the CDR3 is TGTGCCAGCTCACCACCGGTCGACGGAGTCACCGGGGAGCTGTTTTTT. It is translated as CASSPPVDGVTGELFF.